This T cell receptor (beta chain) was identified in a study of blood T cell repertoires in COVID-19. Study context: The United States, Italy and Spain were the sources of the acute and convalescent COVID-19 samples. The analysed material was cDNA or gDNA that came from T cells, B-cell-depleted T cells, or PBMCs.

This CDR3 is 13 amino acids long. V lost 4 bases and J lost 2, with 9 bases in between. CDR1 and CDR2 (germline): KGHSH, LQKENI. As handled by the study authors: Reference gene primer amplification gave nucleated cell count estimates. Using immunoSEQ multiplex PCR, the repertoire was profiled, and TCRdb retains in-frame clones only, with some absent. That table gives V, J and clone size, and the DNA gave D and trimming. This sample carries tens of thousands of clones, roughly 88% of them seen once, and the ten largest clones take approximately 4.7%. Sequenced material: peripheral blood. V and J are TRBV18 and TRBJ2-7; D is perhaps TRBD1 (6 bases). This clonotype was obtained from a human donor in a cohort sampled during active COVID-19. CDR3 nucleotides: TGTGCCAGCTCACGGACAGAGACCTACGAGCAGTACTTC. Protein: CASSRTETYEQYF.